Presented here are 23 T cell receptor beta chains from one specimen sequenced in a study of radiation and T cells in renal cell carcinoma. This table comes from immunoSEQ multiplex PCR, and its TCRdb copy is limited to in-frame clones, with some not included. The repertoire holds around 81,000 clones, with roughly 80% as singletons. As for time point: blood 4 weeks post-SBRT, at nephrectomy. Treatment of the sample: 15 Gy SBRT to primary tumor, nephrectomy 4 weeks later. The specimen was blood, collected from a patient whose treatment included radiotherapy and nephrectomy. The receptors here all came from a man aged 45-60 years with renal cell carcinoma.

The chain uses TRBV2 and TRBJ2-1; no clear D gene. Germline V gives CDR1 SNHLY, CDR2 FYNNEI. The CDR3 length is 15 residues. V lost 4 bases and J lost 10, with 20 bases in between. The CDR3 loop reads CASSAIRSSLNEQFF. CDR3 in DNA: TGTGCCAGCAGTGCCATTCGCTCCTCTCTTAACGAGCAGTTCTTC. The complete variable domain, with remaining parts taken from reference TRBV2 and TRBJ2-1, reads EPEVTQTPSHQVTQMGQEVILRCVPISNHLYFYWYRQILGQKVEFLVSFYNNEISEKSEIFDDQFSVERPDGSNFTLKIRSTKLEDSAMYFCASSAIRSSLNEQFFGPGTRLTVL.

The gene calls are TRBV5-1 and TRBJ2-1; 8 bases map to TRBD2. Germline V lookup: CDR1 SGHRS, CDR2 YFSETQ. Trimming cost V 4 bases and J 4 bases; bases outside gene matches: 13. This CDR3 region has 17 residues. CDR3 nucleotides: TGCGCCAGCAGCCCGCTGGGCGGGGGGCTAAAATACAATGAGCAGTTCTTC. Translating it yields CASSPLGGGLKYNEQFF.

The V gene is TRBV14, the J gene TRBJ1-5; D ambiguous. Trimming removed 6 bases at V and 5 bases at J, with 11 bases between. The CDR3 runs 13 residues. Germline CDR1 is SGHDN and CDR2 is FVKESK. The CDR3 here is CASSLRVDQPQHF. The CDR3 bases are TGTGCCAGCAGTTTAAGAGTAGATCAGCCCCAGCATTTT.

This chain links TRBV6-1 with TRBJ1-6; 7 nucleotides align to TRBD1. CDR1 and CDR2 (germline): MNHNS, SASEGT. Trimming removed 7 bases from V and 5 bases from J; junction bases left unmatched: 8. The CDR3 loop spans 15 amino acids. The CDR3 sequence is CASNSRQGNNSPLHF. The CDR3 bases are TGTGCCAGCAACTCCCGACAGGGAAATAATTCACCCCTCCACTTT.

There are many counts of this clone. V and J are TRBV11-2 and TRBJ2-3; D is ambiguous. V lost 0 bases and J 0 bases, leaving 10 bases between the germline ends. CDR1 SGHAT and CDR2 FQNNGV come from the germline V gene. CDR3 length equals 16 residues. CDR3 amino acids: CASSLETSTSTDTQYF. In DNA form, the CDR3 reads TGTGCCAGCAGCTTAGAAACCTCAACTAGCACAGATACGCAGTATTTT.

The chain has TRBV6-6 and TRBJ2-2, with 7 positions matching TRBD2. The CDR3 runs to 15 residues. The germline V gene encodes CDR1 MNHNY and CDR2 SVGAGI (reference sequence). The trim removed 6 bases at V and 3 bases at J, leaving 7 bases unmatched. CDR3 in amino acids: CASRPSRGDTGELFF. For the CDR3, the DNA is TGTGCCAGCAGGCCCTCTCGGGGGGACACCGGGGAGCTGTTTTTT.

This clone was counted a few times. The chain couples TRBV6-6 to TRBJ2-1; 9 bases agree with TRBD1. Germline trimming cut 3 bases from V and 8 bases from J; bases unmatched to any gene: 8. CDR1 is MNHNY and CDR2 is SVGAGI in the germline V gene (reference sequence). CDR3 length: 15 amino acids. This CDR3 reads CASSYWDREGDEQFF. The CDR3 coding sequence is TGTGCCAGCAGTTATTGGGACAGGGAAGGCGATGAGCAGTTCTTC.

The gene calls are TRBV28 and TRBJ2-2; D not certain. CDR3 length: 13 residues. Per germline, CDR1 MDHEN and CDR2 SYDVKM. Trimming removed 7 bases from V and 5 bases from J, with 11 bases in between. CDR3 in DNA: TGTGCCAGCAACCCCGGAGAGACCGGGGAGCTGTTTTTT. Protein sequence: CASNPGETGELFF.

This clone was picked up one time. The chain uses TRBV28 and TRBJ2-3; D possibly uses TRBD1 or TRBD2 (5 bases each). The CDR3 is 14 residues long. V lost 1 base and J lost 2, with 7 bases in between. Germline CDR1 reads MDHEN; CDR2 reads SYDVKM. CDR3 sequence (DNA): TGTGCCAGCAGTTTATACGGGACCACAGATACGCAGTATTTT. Residues: CASSLYGTTDTQYF.

The V call is TRBV9, the J call TRBJ2-7; the match to TRBD1 covers 7 bases. The V gene end was trimmed by 3 bases and the J gene end by 5 bases; junction bases not matched to a gene: 8. Germline assignment: CDR1 SGDLS and CDR2 YYNGEE. The CDR3 runs to 14 residues. The CDR3 DNA is TGTGCCAGCAGCGCGTCGACAGGGCACGACGAGCAGTACTTC. It codes for CASSASTGHDEQYF.

The chain has TRBV19 and TRBJ2-5; a weak D match, TRBD2 (7 bases). From germline, CDR1 is LNHDA and CDR2 SQIVND (reference sequence). The CDR3 totals 14 residues. With 3 bases removed from V and 7 bases from J, the gap between germline ends came to 15 bases. The CDR3 spells CASSILPGEGTQYF. In nucleotides, the CDR3 is TGTGCCAGTAGTATCCTTCCAGGGGAGGGGACCCAGTACTTC.

J is TRBJ1-4 and V is TRBV5-1, with D perhaps matching TRBD1 (5 bases). The germline gives CDR1 SGHRS, CDR2 YFSETQ. The germline V and J ends were trimmed by 2 bases and 4 bases, with 18 bases remaining between them. This CDR3 has 17 amino acids. The CDR3 loop is CASSFLSAGRNNEKLFF. CDR3 sequence (DNA): TGCGCCAGCAGCTTTTTATCCGCGGGACGGAATAATGAAAAACTGTTTTTT. Full variable domain (missing parts from reference TRBV5-1 and TRBJ1-4): KAGVTQTPRYLIKTRGQQVTLSCSPISGHRSVSWYQQTPGQGLQFLFEYFSETQRNKGNFPGRFSGRQFSNSRSEMNVSTLELGDSALYLCASSFLSAGRNNEKLFFGSGTQLSVL.

The J gene is TRBJ2-7, the V gene TRBV28; D possibly corresponds to TRBD2 (6 bases). This CDR3 region has 14 residues. Germline V gene data show CDR1 as MDHEN and CDR2 as SYDVKM. Trimming left V 4 bases short and J 6 bases short, with 16 bases between. The CDR3 protein is CASSSGGDVGEQYF. The CDR3 DNA reads as TGTGCCAGCAGTTCCGGCGGGGATGTGGGCGAGCAGTACTTC.

The V and J genes are TRBV7-2 and TRBJ1-1; D perhaps matches TRBD1 (5 bases). Trimming left V 3 bases short and J 6 bases short, with 11 bases between. Germline CDR1 reads SGHTA; CDR2 reads FQGNSA. The CDR3 runs to 13 residues. CDR3 in DNA: TGTGCCAGCAGCTTCGCAGGGACCGCTGAAGCTTTCTTT. This sequence encodes CASSFAGTAEAFF.

This chain links TRBV7-9 with TRBJ1-1; D remains ambiguous. The V end was cut by 1 base, the J end by 5 bases, with 11 bases between. CDR3 size: 14 residues. Germline CDR1 reads SEHNR; CDR2 reads FQNEAQ (reference sequence). CDR3 coding DNA: TGTGCCAGCAGCTTAGAGGCGACGGGAACTGAAGCTTTCTTT. This encodes CASSLEATGTEAFF.

In the case of this clone: An end of the junction differs from the germline gene, which may be a read error. Written as DNA, the CDR3 is TGTGCCAGCAGTAGGGGCCAGGAGACCCAGTACTTC. Its translation is CASSRGQETQYF. The chain couples TRBV19 to TRBJ2-5; perhaps TRBD1 as D (5 bases). The CDR3 contains 12 residues. Per the germline V gene, CDR1 is LNHDA and CDR2 is SQIVND (reference sequence).

The rearrangement joins TRBV27 to TRBJ2-1; D call uncertain. The CDR3 is 15 amino acids. Germline CDR1 reads MNHEY; CDR2 reads SMNVEV (reference sequence). Trimming took off 0 bases at V and 4 bases at J, with 10 bases between the two ends. Here the CDR3 reads CASSLSRKTYNEQFF. As DNA, the CDR3 is TGTGCCAGCAGTTTATCCAGAAAAACTTACAATGAGCAGTTCTTC.

The chain recombines TRBV19 with TRBJ2-1; no clear D gene. Trimming shortened V by 1 base and J by 4 bases, and 5 bases separated the two germline ends. The germline V gene has CDR1 LNHDA and CDR2 SQIVND (reference sequence). The CDR3 has 13 amino acids. The CDR3 DNA reads as TGTGCCAGTAGTATAGTGGGGTACAATGAGCAGTTCTTC. As protein: CASSIVGYNEQFF.

This clone was counted only a few times. The same CDR3 can be traced to other DNA sequences in this sample. The CDR3 region is CASSLAVTVYGYTF. CDR3 DNA: TGCGCCAGCAGCTTGGCCGTCACGGTTTATGGCTACACCTTC. J is TRBJ1-2 and V is TRBV5-1; unclear D gene. The CDR3 spans 14 residues. Trimming cost V 0 bases and J 5 bases, with 11 bases left between them. Germline V CDR1 and CDR2: SGHRS, YFSETQ.

J is TRBJ2-7 and V is TRBV4-2, with TRBD2 matching over 12 bases. CDR1 is LGHNA and CDR2 is YNFKEQ in the germline V gene. This CDR3 has 17 amino acids. V dropped 1 base and J dropped 3; count of bases not matched to a gene: 7. The CDR3 region is CASSQGLTGLAGYEQYF. Here the CDR3 DNA reads TGTGCCAGCAGCCAAGGTTTAACGGGACTAGCGGGCTACGAGCAGTACTTC.

The V gene is TRBV19, the J gene TRBJ2-3; 8 bases match TRBD2. The J segment lost 6 bases and the V segment lost 6 bases, leaving 11 bases of the junction unmatched. The germline CDR1 and CDR2 sequences are LNHDA and SQIVND (reference sequence). CDR3 size: 15 residues. CDR3 in DNA: TGTGCCAGTAGGAATTTACTAGCGGTCACGGATACGCAGTATTTT. This codes for CASRNLLAVTDTQYF.

The chain combines TRBV4-1 with TRBJ2-7; 7 bases match TRBD2. J lost 3 bases, V lost 0 bases, and 5 bases had no gene match. Germline V gene lookup returns CDR1 MGHRA and CDR2 YSYEKL. This CDR3 has 15 amino acids. For the CDR3, the DNA is TGCGCCAGCAGCCAAGATCCCGGGAGGATCTACGAGCAGTACTTC. Protein sequence: CASSQDPGRIYEQYF.

The gene calls are TRBV5-4 and TRBJ1-2; D ambiguous. This CDR3 comprises 11 residues. V was clipped by 4 bases and J by 6 bases, with 7 bases between them. Germline V lookup: CDR1 SGHNT, CDR2 YYREEE (reference sequence). CDR3 in DNA: TGTGCCAGCAGCGAACGCGATGGCTACACCTTC. It encodes CASSERDGYTF.